Below are 30 T cell receptor beta chains sequenced from a single sample in a study of T cell changes during pregnancy in multiple sclerosis. Assay: immunoSEQ multiplex PCR; the TCRdb copy retains only in-frame clones and omits some. The table includes approximately 80,000 clones, over 85% detected once. Sequences were derived from peripheral blood, sampled in the second trimester of pregnancy. The origin of the receptors is a female donor in good health, enrolled as a control in a pregnancy study.

V is TRBV11-2 and J is TRBJ2-7; 9 bases are a match to TRBD2. V was pared by 1 base and J by 9 bases, with 4 bases of the junction left unmatched. Germline lookup yields CDR1 SGHAT and CDR2 FQNNGV. The CDR3 length is 13 residues. The DNA of the CDR3 is TGTGCCAGCAGCTTAGGACTAGCGGATTGGCAGTACTTC. Protein: CASSLGLADWQYF.

The chain joins TRBV9 to TRBJ1-3; D is unclear. This CDR3 has 13 amino acids. Germline V CDR1 and CDR2: SGDLS, YYNGEE. V was shortened by 0 bases and J by 2 bases, with 3 bases between the two germline ends. Here the CDR3 DNA reads TGTGCCAGCAGCGTAGAGCCTGGAAACACCATATATTTT. Translation: CASSVEPGNTIYF.

This clone was observed a single time. Here the CDR3 reads CASSLLQGWGEQFF. The CDR3 bases are TGTGCCAGCAGTTTACTCCAGGGATGGGGTGAGCAGTTCTTC. V and J are TRBV28 and TRBJ2-1, with D tentatively TRBD1 (5 bases). Germline V gene lookup returns CDR1 MDHEN and CDR2 SYDVKM. V lost 2 bases and J lost 9, with 14 bases in between. The CDR3 is made up of 14 amino acids.

This chain joins TRBV7-2 and TRBJ2-1; D unresolved. The CDR3 sequence is 16 residues long. Germline CDR1 SGHTA, CDR2 FQGNSA. V was cut by 2 bases and J by 0 bases, with 11 bases left in between. DNA for the CDR3: TGTGCCAGCAGCTTAATTATCCGACTCTCCTACAATGAGCAGTTCTTC. This codes for CASSLIIRLSYNEQFF.

The rearrangement uses TRBV20-1 and TRBJ2-5; D remains unclear. Trimming took 3 bases from V and 10 from J, leaving 3 bases between them. CDR1 DFQATT and CDR2 SNEGSKA come from the germline V gene (reference sequence). The CDR3 loop spans 8 amino acids. CDR3 DNA: TGCAGTGCTAGGAGCCAGTACTTC. Translating gives CSARSQYF.

The CDR3 protein is CASSPNSGDTQYF. CDR3 DNA: TGTGCCAGCAGTCCAAACTCGGGAGATACGCAGTATTTT. The V call is TRBV2, the J call TRBJ2-3; D uncertain. This CDR3 is built from 13 residues. In germline, CDR1 is SNHLY, CDR2 FYNNEI. V shed 5 bases and J shed 5 bases, with 11 bases lying between them.

This clone was seen a handful of times. V is TRBV29-1 and J is TRBJ1-1; perhaps TRBD1 as D (6 bases). The CDR3 runs 11 residues. Trimming pared 6 bases from V and 6 bases from J, leaving 11 bases between. Germline CDR1 reads SQVTM; CDR2 reads ANQGSEA. CDR3 amino acids: CSVDTGPEAFF. The CDR3 bases are TGCAGCGTCGACACAGGGCCTGAAGCTTTCTTT.

The chain uses TRBV19 and TRBJ1-5, with 7 bases aligning to TRBD1. The CDR3 spans 14 residues. The V segment lost 2 bases and the J segment 9 bases; nucleotides outside the gene matches: 7. The germline CDR1 and CDR2 sequences are LNHDA and SQIVND (reference sequence). This CDR3 is CASSISQGGTPQHF. CDR3 coding DNA: TGTGCCAGTAGTATATCCCAAGGGGGCACGCCCCAGCATTTT.

This clone turned up a few times. This chain uses TRBV6-5 with TRBJ1-2, with unresolved D. The CDR3 is made up of 12 amino acids. V was shortened by 0 bases and J by 7 bases, with 6 bases between the two germline ends. Germline V gene data show CDR1 as MNHEY and CDR2 as SVGAGI. The CDR3 protein is CASSYSGVGYTF. The CDR3 nucleotides read TGTGCCAGCAGTTACTCCGGGGTTGGCTACACCTTC.

V usage is TRBV21-1 and J usage is TRBJ2-3; the table gives TRBD2 as D, unverified against the DNA. TRBV21-1 is deemed a pseudogene. This CDR3 region has 15 residues. This CDR3 is CASSKGLAGSDTQYF. DNA for the CDR3: TGTGCCAGCAGCAAGGGACTAGCGGGATCAGATACGCAGTATTTT.

The chain joins TRBV19 to TRBJ2-5; 7 bases are shared with TRBD1. The CDR3 has 13 amino acids. In germline, CDR1 is LNHDA, CDR2 SQIVND (reference sequence). The ends lost 8 bases at V and 5 bases at J; junction bases unmatched: 8. The CDR3 reads CASGDRERETQYF. In nucleotides, the CDR3 is TGTGCCAGTGGAGACAGGGAAAGGGAGACCCAGTACTTC.

The V and J genes are TRBV6-5 and TRBJ1-1, with 7 bases aligning to TRBD1. The CDR3 runs to 13 residues. V dropped 8 bases and J dropped 5; count of bases not matched to a gene: 8. CDR1 is MNHEY and CDR2 is SVGAGI in the germline V gene. The CDR3 DNA sequence: TGTGCCAGCTGGAGGGGGCCAGGAACTGAAGCTTTCTTT. This gives the protein CASWRGPGTEAFF.

This clone is a singleton in its sample. The chain employs TRBV7-9 and TRBJ2-2; weak D call: TRBD1 (6 bases). The length of the CDR3 is 16 residues. Per the germline V gene, CDR1 is SEHNR and CDR2 is FQNEAQ (reference sequence). With 2 bases removed from V and 1 base from J, the gap between germline ends came to 11 bases. The CDR3 reads CASSLTSRGNTGELFF. As DNA, the CDR3 is TGTGCCAGCAGCTTAACGTCCAGGGGGAACACCGGGGAGCTGTTTTTT.

J is TRBJ2-7 and V is TRBV28; weak D call: TRBD2 (5 bases). The CDR3 contains 13 residues. Between the trimmed V and J ends, which lost 6 bases and 6 bases, there was a span of 15 bases. Germline assignment: CDR1 MDHEN and CDR2 SYDVKM. CDR3 sequence reads: CASSLNLGIEQYF. The DNA for the CDR3 is TGTGCCAGCAGCCTAAACCTCGGGATCGAGCAGTACTTC.

This clone was detected once. The chain joins TRBV28 to TRBJ2-7; 8 positions agree with TRBD1. Germline V gene data show CDR1 as MDHEN and CDR2 as SYDVKM. The CDR3 covers 15 residues. V lost 4 bases and J lost 4; bases outside the gene matches: 9. The CDR3 reads CASSSSDRGGYEQYF. The CDR3 region has the DNA TGTGCCAGCAGTTCCTCAGACAGGGGAGGATACGAGCAGTACTTC.

The rearrangement joins TRBV5-1 to TRBJ2-1, with D possibly matching TRBD1 (6 bases). The CDR3 is 14 amino acids. V lost 0 bases to trimming and J lost 7 bases, with 11 bases between them. The germline V gene has CDR1 SGHRS and CDR2 YFSETQ. CDR3 in DNA: TGCGCCAGCAGCTTGGGTGGGACAAGAAATGAGCAGTTCTTC. It is translated as CASSLGGTRNEQFF. Complete variable domain (other parts from reference TRBV5-1 and TRBJ2-1): KAGVTQTPRYLIKTRGQQVTLSCSPISGHRSVSWYQQTPGQGLQFLFEYFSETQRNKGNFPGRFSGRQFSNSRSEMNVSTLELGDSALYLCASSLGGTRNEQFFGPGTRLTVL.

J is TRBJ2-3 and V is TRBV18; 12 bases fit TRBD2. There are 17 residues in the CDR3. Germline V lookup: CDR1 KGHSH, CDR2 LQKENI. Unmatched junction bases numbered 4, after V lost 3 bases and J lost 0 bases. The CDR3 nucleotides read TGTGCCAGCTCACCGCCTGGGACTAGCGGGAGCACAGATACGCAGTATTTT. Its protein product is CASSPPGTSGSTDTQYF.

V is TRBV19 and J is TRBJ2-2; the D gene is possibly TRBD2 (5 bases). The CDR3 has 12 amino acids. V was pared by 3 bases and J by 7 bases, with 6 bases between. Per germline, CDR1 LNHDA and CDR2 SQIVND (reference sequence). CDR3 residues: CASSIGVGELFF. The CDR3 nucleotides read TGTGCCAGTAGTATCGGGGTCGGGGAGCTGTTTTTT.

The table lists this clone with a count of one. The chain employs TRBV28 and TRBJ2-3, with no clear D. V shed 6 bases and J shed 10 bases, with 14 bases lying between them. The CDR3 has 12 amino acids. From germline, CDR1 is MDHEN and CDR2 SYDVKM. The CDR3 DNA follows: TGTGCCAGCAGCCCGGTTCATCCTCCGCAGTATTTT. It specifies CASSPVHPPQYF.

This chain connects TRBV28 to TRBJ2-4, with no clear D. Germline assignment: CDR1 MDHEN and CDR2 SYDVKM. The CDR3 covers 15 residues. V shed 6 bases and J shed 3 bases, with 15 bases lying between them. This CDR3 is CASSGKVTGKNIQYF. In DNA, the CDR3 is TGTGCCAGCAGCGGTAAGGTTACGGGCAAAAACATTCAGTACTTC.

V is TRBV4-1 and J is TRBJ1-1; 8 bases agree with TRBD1. Trimming cost V 4 bases and J 10 bases; bases outside gene matches: 14. The germline gives CDR1 MGHRA, CDR2 YSYEKL. The CDR3 consists of 15 residues. CDR3 amino acids: CASSPTAQGVRVAFF. DNA for the CDR3: TGCGCCAGCAGCCCTACCGCACAGGGGGTCCGCGTAGCTTTCTTT.

This clone is termed medium-sized. This chain links TRBV18 with TRBJ1-5; D is perhaps TRBD1 (6 bases). This CDR3 region has 16 residues. Germline CDR1 and CDR2: KGHSH and LQKENI. Trimming left V 2 bases short and J 6 bases short, with 17 bases between. The DNA of the CDR3 is TGTGCCAGCTCACCATCGGGAACAGGGCAAGGTCAGCCCCAGCATTTT. Protein sequence: CASSPSGTGQGQPQHF.

The chain links TRBV15 to TRBJ2-5, with TRBD2 as a possible D gene (5 bases). The V end was cut by 0 bases, the J end by 10 bases, with 6 bases between. Germline lookup yields CDR1 LNHNV and CDR2 YYDKDF (reference sequence). The CDR3 spans 11 residues. This CDR3 is CATSRDGSQYF. The CDR3 DNA follows: TGTGCCACCAGCAGAGATGGGAGCCAGTACTTC.

This clone was recorded only once. J is TRBJ2-7 and V is TRBV4-2, with a weak D call TRBD2 (6 bases). This CDR3 is 15 amino acids long. V lost 0 bases and J lost 1, with 10 bases in between. Germline assignment: CDR1 LGHNA and CDR2 YNFKEQ. The CDR3 sequence: CASSQESGRSYEQYF. The CDR3 DNA sequence: TGTGCCAGCAGCCAAGAGTCAGGGAGGTCCTACGAGCAGTACTTC.

Regarding this clone: The junction does not match germline at one end; this may be a read error. The gene calls are TRBV19 and TRBJ2-1, with 7 bases lining up with TRBD2. Germline lookup yields CDR1 LNHDA and CDR2 SQIVND (reference sequence). This CDR3 comprises 15 residues. The CDR3: CASSILAGDYNEQFF. The CDR3 DNA reads as TGTGCCAGTAGTATTTTGGCGGGAGATTACAATGAGCAATTCTTC.

CDR3 DNA: TGCGCCAGCAGCTTGTCGCCTAGCGTCTACGAGCAGTACTTC. Translation: CASSLSPSVYEQYF. The chain is built from TRBV5-1 and TRBJ2-7, with D maybe TRBD2 (6 bases). V lost 1 base and J lost 3, with 11 bases in between. CDR1 is SGHRS and CDR2 is YFSETQ in the germline V gene. The CDR3 spans 14 residues.

This chain links TRBV28 with TRBJ1-5; a weak D match, TRBD1 (5 bases). The CDR3 totals 15 residues. The germline V gene encodes CDR1 MDHEN and CDR2 SYDVKM. Trimming removed 7 bases from V and 0 bases from J, with 13 bases in between. This CDR3 is CASTRQPYSNQPQHF. The CDR3 DNA is TGTGCCAGCACCCGACAGCCTTATAGCAATCAGCCCCAGCATTTT.

V is TRBV27 and J is TRBJ2-1; possibly TRBD2 for D (6 bases). V dropped 9 bases and J dropped 2 bases, with 20 bases sitting between them. Germline CDR1 is MNHEY and CDR2 is SMNVEV (reference sequence). CDR3 length equals 16 residues. CDR3 DNA: TGTGCCAGAACTGGGGGGAGGCATTACCCCTACAATGAGCAGTTCTTC. It yields the protein CARTGGRHYPYNEQFF.

This chain uses TRBV28 with TRBJ1-2; TRBD1 matches at 7 bases. The CDR3 runs to 16 residues. After removal of 4 bases from V and 5 bases from J, the junction contained 13 bases not matched to a gene. The germline V gene encodes CDR1 MDHEN and CDR2 SYDVKM. CDR3 nucleotides: TGTGCCAGCAGTTCAAGATTCGACAGGGTGATATATGGCTACACCTTC. Translating gives CASSSRFDRVIYGYTF.

The chain couples TRBV29-1 to TRBJ2-7, with 8 bases that match TRBD1. J gave up 2 bases and V 4 bases, and 4 bases lay outside the gene matches. Germline CDR1 and CDR2: SQVTM and ANQGSEA. The CDR3 spans 13 residues. The CDR3 loop reads CSVVVTGAYEQYF. CDR3 nucleotides: TGCAGCGTTGTGGTGACAGGGGCCTACGAGCAGTACTTC.